Presented here are 12 T cell receptor beta chains from one specimen sequenced in a study of T-cell memory formation after mild COVID-19. From the 5' RACE reads, TCRdb called clonotypes with MiXCR, one entry per CDR3 protein. The sample includes over 120,000 distinct CDR3 sequences, roughly 6.2% of them seen just once. The source material was PBMCs or a T cell subset sorted from them (not recorded which). The source is an adult woman who had mild COVID-19 (a few samples of this study predate the infection). Cell type and time point are not known.

The genes are TRBV6-6 and TRBJ2-2; 7 bases align to TRBD2. The germline CDR1 and CDR2 sequences are MNHNY and SVGAGI (reference sequence). The CDR3 length is 18 residues. The V segment lost 11 bases and the J segment 5 bases; nucleotides outside the gene matches: 23. DNA for the CDR3: TGTGCCGAATCACAGGCTAGCGGCCTCAGAGGACGGACCGGGGAGCTGTTTTTT. Amino acids: CAESQASGLRGRTGELFF.

The sample holds many counts of this clonotype. The J gene is TRBJ2-1, the V gene TRBV20-1; D call uncertain. With 0 bases removed from V and 0 bases from J, the gap between germline ends came to 6 bases. Germline CDR1 and CDR2: DFQATT and SNEGSKA (reference sequence). CDR3 size: 14 residues. The chain's CDR3 is CSARDSSSYNEQFF. The CDR3 coding sequence is TGCAGTGCTAGAGACTCCAGCTCCTACAATGAGCAGTTCTTC.

The V and J genes are TRBV3-1 and TRBJ1-5; D gene unclear. From germline, CDR1 is LGHDT and CDR2 YNNKEL (reference sequence). This CDR3 is built from 14 residues. Trimming cost V 1 base and J 4 bases, with 8 bases left between them. Written as DNA, the CDR3 is TGTGCCAGCAGCCAAGTGCCGGGGAATCAGCCCCAGCATTTT. Translated: CASSQVPGNQPQHF.

This clonotype was counted only a few times. The V and J genes are TRBV7-9 and TRBJ2-5; D is unresolved. This CDR3 is 15 amino acids long. The V end lost 5 bases, the J end lost 1 base, and 14 bases lay between the germline ends. CDR1 and CDR2 from the germline V gene are SEHNR and FQNEAQ (reference sequence). In DNA form, the CDR3 reads TGTGCCAGCAGCCCCTTAGGGCCCATCCAAGAGACCCAGTACTTC. Protein product: CASSPLGPIQETQYF.

This clonotype is a singleton in its sample. A much larger clone sits a single nucleotide away, making a read error possible. V usage is TRBV7-8 and J usage is TRBJ1-1; D possibly corresponds to TRBD1 (6 bases). From germline, CDR1 is SGHVS and CDR2 FQNEAQ. The CDR3 extends over 14 amino acids. Trimming pared 4 bases from V and 6 bases from J, leaving 15 bases between. The CDR3, as DNA: TGTGCCAGCAGCTCCCGGGGGGCTGGCTCTGAAGCTTTCTTT. It yields the protein CASSSRGAGSEAFF.

In this sample, this clonotype turned up a few times. This chain connects TRBV11-2 to TRBJ2-1; 10 positions agree with TRBD1. J gave up 3 bases and V 2 bases, and 13 bases lay outside the gene matches. Germline V lookup: CDR1 SGHAT, CDR2 FQNNGV. CDR3 length equals 19 residues. CDR3: CASSLSFVWGQGLYNEQFF. DNA for the CDR3: TGTGCCAGCAGCTTAAGTTTTGTGTGGGGACAGGGGCTCTACAATGAGCAGTTCTTC.

V and J are TRBV7-2 and TRBJ2-7; 8 bases fit TRBD2. CDR3 length: 16 residues. From germline, CDR1 is SGHTA and CDR2 FQGNSA. J gave up 0 bases and V 5 bases, and 9 bases lay outside the gene matches. The CDR3, as DNA: TGTGCCAGCAGCCTACCCAGCGGGGGCCTCTCCTACGAGCAGTACTTC. The encoded protein is CASSLPSGGLSYEQYF.

This clonotype was seen once. The chain uses TRBV11-3 and TRBJ2-7; tentatively, D is TRBD1 (6 bases). Germline CDR1 and CDR2: SGHNT and YENEEA. The CDR3 contains 13 residues. Trimming removed 4 bases at V and 7 bases at J, with 14 bases between. CDR3 bases: TGTGCCAGCAGCTCGAGACAGGTACCAGAGCAGTACTTC. Residues: CASSSRQVPEQYF.

This clonotype was recorded at least ten times. The genes are TRBV12-3 or TRBV12-4 and TRBJ2-3; 9 nucleotides agree with TRBD2. V dropped 6 bases and J dropped 3; count of bases not matched to a gene: 4. This CDR3 region has 14 residues. The DNA for the CDR3 is TGTGCCAGCAGGTCTAGCGGGGCGACAGATACGCAGTATTTT. This translates into CASRSSGATDTQYF.

There are many counts of this clonotype. The rearrangement uses TRBV20-1 and TRBJ1-6; 7 bases fit TRBD1. Trimming took 5 bases from V and 7 from J; bases not matched to a gene: 11. CDR3 length equals 15 residues. The germline V gene encodes CDR1 DFQATT and CDR2 SNEGSKA (reference sequence). The CDR3 region has the DNA TGCAGTGCTCCAACGGCGGGACAGAGAAATTCACCCCTCCACTTT. This translates into CSAPTAGQRNSPLHF.

The chain is built from TRBV7-2 and TRBJ2-3; D gene uncertain. V lost 1 base and J lost 8, with 10 bases in between. Germline-derived CDR1 and CDR2 are SGHTA and FQGNSA. This CDR3 spans 13 amino acids. The CDR3 sequence: CASSLDVQATQYF. CDR3 sequence (DNA): TGTGCCAGCAGCTTAGATGTGCAGGCTACGCAGTATTTT.

The chain recombines TRBV7-2 with TRBJ1-2, with 9 bases identical to TRBD1. J lost 5 bases, V lost 5 bases, and 0 bases had no gene match. The CDR3 loop spans 12 amino acids. Germline V gene lookup returns CDR1 SGHTA and CDR2 FQGNSA. The CDR3 DNA sequence: TGTGCCAGCAGCGGACAGGGGTATGGCTACACCTTC. Translated, it gives CASSGQGYGYTF. Full variable domain (missing parts from reference TRBV7-2 and TRBJ1-2): GAGVSQSPSNKVTEKGKDVELRCDPISGHTALYWYRQSLGQGLEFLIYFQGNSAPDKSGLPSDRFSAERTGGSVSTLTIQRTQQEDSAVYLCASSGQGYGYTFGSGTRLTVV.